One sample yielded the 10 T cell receptor delta chains listed below, sequenced in a study of gamma-delta T cells after stem cell transplantation. With CATT, TCRdb re-called clones from the RT-PCR reads. The data show a few thousand delta-chain clones, with approximately 2% seen just once and 10% to 15% held by the top ten. The sequenced material came from gamma-delta T cells. The receptors originated from a human donor. It is not recorded whose cells these are; they may come from a transplant donor.

This clone is categorized as medium-sized. The V gene is TRDV1, the J gene TRDJ1; the match to TRDD3 covers 13 bases. The CDR3 is made up of 19 amino acids. V was clipped by 0 bases and J by 0 bases; unmatched bases: 7. Germline V gene lookup returns CDR1 TSWWSYY and CDR2 QGS. DNA for the CDR3: TGTGCTCTTGGGGAACTTTGGTACTGGGGGATACGTTACACCGATAAACTCATCTTT. This translates into CALGELWYWGIRYTDKLIF.

About this clone: This DNA's translation and the protein TCRdb lists, from a much larger clone, do not match at residue 7, likely due to a read error; the protein shown is translated from the DNA. This sequence joins TRDV2 and TRDJ1; maybe TRDD3 (5 bases). The CDR3 totals 14 residues. Trimming pared 3 bases from V and 7 bases from J, leaving 17 bases between. CDR1 and CDR2 (germline): GEAIGNYY, EKD. CDR3 nucleotides: TGTGCCTGTGACCAAATGGAGGATATCGCTAAACTCATCTTT. It specifies CACDQMEDIAKLIF.

This clone is classed as medium-sized. This sequence joins TRDV2 and TRDJ1; D perhaps matches TRDD3 (5 bases). V was shortened by 0 bases and J by 4 bases, with 23 bases between the two germline ends. Germline assignment: CDR1 GEAIGNYY and CDR2 EKD. The CDR3 extends over 18 amino acids. The CDR3 is CACDTLAMGTPTGDKLIF. The CDR3 DNA sequence: TGTGCCTGTGACACCCTCGCGATGGGGACCCCGACCGGCGATAAACTCATCTTT.

This clone is deemed medium-sized. This sample also contains other DNA sequences that code for the same CDR3. This chain joins TRDV2 and TRDJ1; 10 nucleotides match TRDD3. The CDR3 extends over 15 amino acids. Germline CDR1 is GEAIGNYY and CDR2 is EKD. The ends lost 0 bases at V and 3 bases at J; junction bases unmatched: 3. The CDR3 DNA reads as TGTGCCTGTGACACCGTTGGGGGATACTCCGATAAACTCATCTTT. Translated: CACDTVGGYSDKLIF.

This clone came up a few times. The chain uses TRDV2 and TRDJ3; D uncertain. Germline V gene sequence: CDR1 GEAIGNYY, CDR2 EKD. The ends were cut back, 3 bases at V and 0 bases at J, with 17 bases in the middle. The CDR3 runs to 19 residues. For the CDR3, the DNA is TGTGCCTGTGACCATGTAGGGTATACAAGCTCCTGGGACACCCGACAGATGTTTTTC. Protein: CACDHVGYTSSWDTRQMFF.

This clone occurred a few times. This DNA translates differently at residue 4 from the TCRdb protein, which is that of a much larger clone; a read error is likely, and the protein shown is the DNA's own translation. This chain connects TRDV2 to TRDJ1, with 10 bases matching TRDD3. The CDR3 loop spans 19 amino acids. Trimming took 5 bases from V and 1 from J; bases not matched to a gene: 18. Germline V gives CDR1 GEAIGNYY, CDR2 EKD. CDR3 in amino acids: CACGRIRVGDTPVTDKLIF. The CDR3 bases are TGTGCCTGTGGCAGAATTCGAGTGGGGGATACCCCTGTCACCGATAAACTCATCTTT.

About this clone: It differs at one base from a far larger clone, so likely a read error. This sample also contains other DNA sequences that code for the same CDR3. The chain joins TRDV2 to TRDJ1, with 9 positions matching TRDD3. Germline-derived CDR1 and CDR2 are GEAIGNYY and EKD. The J segment lost 2 bases and the V segment lost 1 base, leaving 10 bases of the junction unmatched. This CDR3 spans 17 amino acids. The chain's CDR3 is CACDTLGDTGYTDKLIF. CDR3 in DNA: TGTGCCTGTGACACACTGGGGGACACTGGTTATACCGATAAACTCATCTTT.

The J gene is TRDJ1, the V gene TRAV29/DV5, with 13 bases aligning to TRDD3. This CDR3 contains 21 residues. V trimming: 0 bases; J trimming: 3 bases; junction bases outside the gene matches: 20. Looked up from germline, CDR1 is NSMFDY and CDR2 is ISSIKDK. The CDR3 spells CAASARCKRRNWGIRADKLIF. The CDR3 bases are TGTGCAGCAAGCGCGCGATGTAAACGACGGAACTGGGGGATACGCGCCGATAAACTCATCTTT.

Concerning this clone: The protein held in TCRdb is that of a much larger clone and does not match this DNA's translation at residue 15, likely because of a read error; the protein shown is translated from the DNA. CDR3 nucleotides: TGTGCCTGTGACACCCTGATGGGGATACGCGGGGACACCGATAGACTCATCTTT. As protein: CACDTLMGIRGDTDRLIF. The chain combines TRDV2 with TRDJ1, with 9 positions matching TRDD3. Germline lookup yields CDR1 GEAIGNYY and CDR2 EKD. CDR3 length: 18 amino acids.

This clone counts as large. CDR3 in amino acids: CACDTLIGLYTDKLIF. CDR3 nucleotides: TGTGCCTGTGACACTCTAATCGGGTTGTACACCGATAAACTCATCTTT. The chain has TRDV2 and TRDJ1; D is ambiguous. The V end was cut by 1 base, the J end by 0 bases, with 14 bases between. Germline V lookup: CDR1 GEAIGNYY, CDR2 EKD. This CDR3 comprises 16 residues.